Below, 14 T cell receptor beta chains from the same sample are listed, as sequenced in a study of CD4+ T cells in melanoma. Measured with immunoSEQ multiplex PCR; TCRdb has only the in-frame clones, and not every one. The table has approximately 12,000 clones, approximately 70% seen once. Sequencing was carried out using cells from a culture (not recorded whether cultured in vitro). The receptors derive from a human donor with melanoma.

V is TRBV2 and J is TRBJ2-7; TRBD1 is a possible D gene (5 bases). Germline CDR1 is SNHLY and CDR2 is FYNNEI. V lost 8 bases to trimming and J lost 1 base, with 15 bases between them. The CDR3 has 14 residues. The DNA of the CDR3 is TGTGCCAGCCTGCAGGGCTGGGAATCCTACGAGCAGTACTTC. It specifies CASLQGWESYEQYF.

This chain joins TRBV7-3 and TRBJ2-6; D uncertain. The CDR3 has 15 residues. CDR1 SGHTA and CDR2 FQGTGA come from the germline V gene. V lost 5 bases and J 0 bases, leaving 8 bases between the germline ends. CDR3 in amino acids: CASSPQYSGANVLTF. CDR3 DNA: TGTGCCAGCAGCCCCCAATACTCTGGGGCCAACGTCCTGACTTTC.

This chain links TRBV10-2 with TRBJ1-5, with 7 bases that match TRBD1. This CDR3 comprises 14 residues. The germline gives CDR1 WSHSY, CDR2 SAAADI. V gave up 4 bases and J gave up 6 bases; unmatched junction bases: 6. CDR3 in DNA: TGCGCCAGCAGTGTACCAGGGGGGGGTCAGCCCCAGCATTTT. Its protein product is CASSVPGGGQPQHF.

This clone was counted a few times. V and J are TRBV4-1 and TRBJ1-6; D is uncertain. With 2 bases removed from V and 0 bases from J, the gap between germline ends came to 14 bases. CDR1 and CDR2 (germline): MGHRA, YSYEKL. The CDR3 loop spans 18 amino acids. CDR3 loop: CASSQRRAASSYNSPLHF. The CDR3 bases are TGCGCCAGCAGCCAACGCCGCGCTGCGAGCTCCTATAATTCACCCCTCCACTTT.

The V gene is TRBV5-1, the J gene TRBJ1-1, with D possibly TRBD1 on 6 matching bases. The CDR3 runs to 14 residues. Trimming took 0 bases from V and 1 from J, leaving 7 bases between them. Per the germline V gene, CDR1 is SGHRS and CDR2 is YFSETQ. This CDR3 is CASSLEGQNTEAFF. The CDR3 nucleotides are TGCGCCAGCAGCTTGGAGGGACAGAACACTGAAGCTTTCTTT.

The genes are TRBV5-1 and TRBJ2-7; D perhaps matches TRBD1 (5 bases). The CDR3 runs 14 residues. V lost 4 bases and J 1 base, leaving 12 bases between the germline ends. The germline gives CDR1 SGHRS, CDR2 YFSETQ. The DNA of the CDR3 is TGCGCCAGCAGCCAAGTCCAGGGTTCCTACGAGCAGTACTTC. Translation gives CASSQVQGSYEQYF.

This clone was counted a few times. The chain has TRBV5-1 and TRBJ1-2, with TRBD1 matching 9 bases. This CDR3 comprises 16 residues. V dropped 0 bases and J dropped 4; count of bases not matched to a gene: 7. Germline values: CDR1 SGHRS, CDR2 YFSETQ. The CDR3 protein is CASSLDGTGLSYGYTF. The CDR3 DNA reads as TGCGCCAGCAGCTTGGATGGGACAGGGCTCTCCTATGGCTACACCTTC.

This chain's CDR3 is CAISEAGRGTGELFF. CDR3 DNA sequence: TGTGCCATCAGTGAAGCAGGGAGGGGAACCGGGGAGCTGTTTTTT. The chain links TRBV10-3 to TRBJ2-2, with TRBD2 matching over 7 bases. CDR1 and CDR2 from the germline V gene are ENHRY and SYGVKD. CDR3 length equals 15 residues. The J segment lost 5 bases and the V segment lost 3 bases, leaving 6 bases of the junction unmatched.

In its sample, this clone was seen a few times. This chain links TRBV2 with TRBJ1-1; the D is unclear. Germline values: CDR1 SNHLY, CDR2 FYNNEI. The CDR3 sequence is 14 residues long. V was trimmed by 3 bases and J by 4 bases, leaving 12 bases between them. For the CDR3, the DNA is TGTGCCAGCAGTGAGTGGATTACGAGCACTGAAGCTTTCTTT. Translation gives CASSEWITSTEAFF.

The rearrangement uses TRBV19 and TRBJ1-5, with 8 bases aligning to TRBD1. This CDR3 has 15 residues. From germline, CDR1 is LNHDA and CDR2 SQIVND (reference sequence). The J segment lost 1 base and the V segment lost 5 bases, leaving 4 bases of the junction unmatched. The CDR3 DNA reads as TGTGCCAGTAGTTTCCGGACAGGGAGCAATCAGCCCCAGCATTTT. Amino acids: CASSFRTGSNQPQHF. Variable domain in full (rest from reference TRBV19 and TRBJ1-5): DGGITQSPKYLFRKEGQNVTLSCEQNLNHDAMYWYRQDPGQGLRLIYYSQIVNDFQKGDIAEGYSVSREKKESFPLTVTSAQKNPTAFYLCASSFRTGSNQPQHFGDGTRLSIL.

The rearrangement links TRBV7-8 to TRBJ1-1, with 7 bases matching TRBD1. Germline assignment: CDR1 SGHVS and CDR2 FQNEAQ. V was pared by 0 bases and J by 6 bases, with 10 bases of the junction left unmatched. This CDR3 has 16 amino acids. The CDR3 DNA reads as TGTGCCAGCAGCTTAGCCCGCCCTACAGGGGTCGCTGAAGCTTTCTTT. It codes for CASSLARPTGVAEAFF.

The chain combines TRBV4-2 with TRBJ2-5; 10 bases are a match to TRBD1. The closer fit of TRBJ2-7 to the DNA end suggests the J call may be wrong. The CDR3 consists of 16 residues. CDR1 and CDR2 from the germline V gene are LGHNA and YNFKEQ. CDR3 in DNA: TGTGCCAGCAGCCAAGTTGGTGGGACAGGGGTCTACGAGCAGTACTTC. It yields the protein CASSQVGGTGVYEQYF.

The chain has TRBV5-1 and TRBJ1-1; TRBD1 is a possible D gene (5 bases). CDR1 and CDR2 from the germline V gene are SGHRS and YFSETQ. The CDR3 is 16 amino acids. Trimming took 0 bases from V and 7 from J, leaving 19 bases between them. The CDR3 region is CASSLGGSGKFNEAFF. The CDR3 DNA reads TGCGCCAGCAGCTTGGGGGGCTCCGGGAAATTTAATGAAGCTTTCTTT.

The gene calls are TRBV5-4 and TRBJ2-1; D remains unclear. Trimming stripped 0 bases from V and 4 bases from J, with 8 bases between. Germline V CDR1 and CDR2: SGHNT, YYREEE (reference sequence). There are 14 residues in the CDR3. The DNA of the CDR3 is TGTGCCAGCAGCTTGGGACACGCTTACAATGAGCAGTTCTTC. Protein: CASSLGHAYNEQFF.